A selection of T cell receptor beta chains follows, all from one sample in a study of T-cell reconstitution after alpha-beta-depleted transplantation in children. TCRdb re-analysed the PCR reads in MiXCR, keeping a single row per CDR3 protein. The table lists 440,000 or so distinct CDR3 sequences, over 40% of them singletons. The sequences come from PBMCs, collected before TCRalphabeta/CD19-depleted stem cell transplant. These receptors originate from a girl aged 2 to 9 with aplastic anemia, due to receive a stem cell transplant. The CDR3 runs from the conserved cysteine through the conserved F or W. A D gene is named only where the DNA matches it firmly. A clone size is listed for some rows: how often the clone was seen (once, few, many), or a class if it is expanded.

TGCAGCGGTAGTTGGCAGGTGGTGCAGTTCTTC	CSGSWQVVQFF	NA	TRBV29-1	NA	TRBJ2-1
TGCGCCAGCAGCTTGGAACTGGAGACAGATACGCAGTATTTT	CASSLELETDTQYF	many	TRBV5-1	NA	TRBJ2-3
TGCGCCAGCAGCCGGGGACAGGGTATGATTTACGAGCAGTACTTC	CASSRGQGMIYEQYF	NA	TRBV5-1	TRBD1	TRBJ2-7
TGTGCCAGCAGCCCGACAGTGGGAAACACCATATATTTT	CASSPTVGNTIYF	few	TRBV7-3	NA	TRBJ1-3
TGCAGTGCCCCTGCTAGCGCGAGCTCCTACAATGAGCAGTTCTTC	CSAPASASSYNEQFF	many	TRBV20-1	NA	TRBJ2-1
TGTGCCAGCAGTTTTAATTGGGGCTCCCACGAGCAGTACTTC	CASSFNWGSHEQYF	many	TRBV5-6	NA	TRBJ2-7
TGTGCCAGCAGCCCCCGCAGCGGGGGGAACACCGGGGAGCTGTTTTTT	CASSPRSGGNTGELFF	few	TRBV7-9	TRBD2	TRBJ2-2
TGTGCCAGCAGTTGGGCCTACGAGAGCTCCTACGAGCAGTACTTC	CASSWAYESSYEQYF	NA	TRBV6-5	NA	TRBJ2-7
TGCGCCAGCAGCTACGGACAGGGGGCCTCACCCCTCCACTTT	CASSYGQGASPLHF	NA	TRBV5-1	TRBD1	TRBJ1-6
TGTGCCAGCAGTTTAAATGAGGACACCGGGGAGCTGTTTTTT	CASSLNEDTGELFF	many	TRBV12-3/TRBV12-4	NA	TRBJ2-2
TGCAGCGTCCGGACAGGGTCCACAGATACGCAGTATTTT	CSVRTGSTDTQYF	few	TRBV29-1	TRBD1	TRBJ2-3
TGTGCCAGCAGCTTAAGCCTAGCGGGGAGAGAGACCCAGTACTTC	CASSLSLAGRETQYF	NA	TRBV7-9	TRBD2	TRBJ2-5
TGCGCCAGCAGCCATGTGCGACTAGCGGGAGAAACCGGGGAGCTGTTTTTT	CASSHVRLAGETGELFF	few	TRBV4-1	TRBD2	TRBJ2-2
TGTTCCAGCAGCTTATATGGAAGTTATCAGGGCTCCTACAATGAGCAGTTCTTC	CSSSLYGSYQGSYNEQFF	NA	TRBV11-2	NA	TRBJ2-1
TGTGCCAGCAGCCGTGAATGGGCCTCCTACGAGCAGTACTTC	CASSREWASYEQYF	NA	TRBV5-5	NA	TRBJ2-7
TGCAGTGCTAGCCCGGGGTCTGGAAACACCATATATTTT	CSASPGSGNTIYF	few	TRBV20-1	NA	TRBJ1-3
TGTGCCATCCGGAGCGACGGCAACTACAATGAGCAGTTCTTC	CAIRSDGNYNEQFF	NA	TRBV10-3	NA	TRBJ2-1
TGTGCCAGCAGTGAGGGGGGAGATACGCAGTATTTT	CASSEGGDTQYF	many	TRBV27	NA	TRBJ2-3
TGTGCCAGCAGCTTCTCCAGAGAAAGACAAGAGACCCAGTACTTC	CASSFSRERQETQYF	NA	TRBV7-9	NA	TRBJ2-5
TGTGCCAGCAGCGGACTCACCGGGGAGCTGTTTTTT	CASSGLTGELFF	many	TRBV25-1	NA	TRBJ2-2
TGCAGTGCTAGAGCCCCCTTTAGGAGCTCCTACGAGCAGTACTTC	CSARAPFRSSYEQYF	once	TRBV20-1	NA	TRBJ2-7
TGTGCCAGCAGTTACATGGGGACAGGGGGCGGCGAGCAGTACTTC	CASSYMGTGGGEQYF	NA	TRBV6-5	TRBD1	TRBJ2-7
TGTGCCAGCAGCTCGTCCGGTGGGGGTCAAGAGACCCAGTACTTC	CASSSSGGGQETQYF	NA	TRBV7-9	NA	TRBJ2-5
TGTGCCAGCAGCCCGTTCGGAGCCATCAGAGGCTACGAGCAGTACTTC	CASSPFGAIRGYEQYF	NA	TRBV27	NA	TRBJ2-7
TGCGCCAGCAACGATCCTTTAAGGGCCGGGGAGCTGTTTTTT	CASNDPLRAGELFF	once	TRBV5-1	NA	TRBJ2-2
TGCGCCAGCAGCTTGGGGGGGGGAGGACATCAGCCCCAGCATTTT	CASSLGGGGHQPQHF	few	TRBV5-1	NA	TRBJ1-5
TGTGCCAGCAGCGATGACAGGGGAGGAGGCCAAGAGACCCAGTACTTC	CASSDDRGGGQETQYF	few	TRBV9	TRBD1	TRBJ2-5
TGTGCCAGCAGCGGGATGACAGGACGGAACGGGGAGCTGTTTTTT	CASSGMTGRNGELFF	NA	TRBV3-1	NA	TRBJ2-2
TGTGCCAGCAGCTCGTGGGGGACAGGGGCCTACAATGAGCAGTTCTTC	CASSSWGTGAYNEQFF	NA	TRBV5-8	TRBD1	TRBJ2-1
TGTGCCAGCAGTGGGAAGTACGAGCAGTACTTC	CASSGKYEQYF	few	TRBV6-5	NA	TRBJ2-7
TGCAGTGCTAGAGTGCAGGGGGTAGGGGAGCTGTTTTTT	CSARVQGVGELFF	NA	TRBV20-1	TRBD1	TRBJ2-2
TGTGCCAGCAGTTCCACGGGGTCGGGGGCCAACGTCCTGACTTTC	CASSSTGSGANVLTF	NA	TRBV12-3/TRBV12-4	NA	TRBJ2-6
TGCGCCAGCAGCTTAACCACGATCGGAGAGACCCAGTACTTC	CASSLTTIGETQYF	few	TRBV5-1	NA	TRBJ2-5
TGTGCCAGCACCCCGACAGACTCCTACGAGCAGTACTTC	CASTPTDSYEQYF	NA	TRBV6-2/TRBV6-3	NA	TRBJ2-7
TGCAGTGCTAGAGATGGAGGAGGGGACGAGCAGTACTTC	CSARDGGGDEQYF	NA	TRBV20-1	NA	TRBJ2-7
TGTGCCAGCAGTTTGGCTCAGGGGGTTGAAGCTTTCTTT	CASSLAQGVEAFF	few	TRBV12-3/TRBV12-4	TRBD1	TRBJ1-1
TGTGCCAGCAGCGTAGAACCAATGGGGCGGGAGGATGGGAATGAGCAGTTCTTC	CASSVEPMGREDGNEQFF	NA	TRBV9	TRBD2	TRBJ2-1
TGTGCCAGCAGTCCCGCGACAGGGGGCCCACTCCCCCACACCGGGGAGCTGTTTTTT	CASSPATGGPLPHTGELFF	few	TRBV12-3/TRBV12-4	TRBD1	TRBJ2-2
TGCAGTGCTAGAGATGGGTGGCTAGCGGGAGACGGTACGCAGTATTTT	CSARDGWLAGDGTQYF	NA	TRBV20-1	TRBD2	TRBJ2-3
TGTGCCAGCAGAGACAGGTTTGGCTACACCTTC	CASRDRFGYTF	NA	TRBV12-3/TRBV12-4	NA	TRBJ1-2
TGCAGTGCGTGGACTAGCGGGAGAGACGAGCAGTTCTTC	CSAWTSGRDEQFF	many	TRBV20-1	TRBD2	TRBJ2-1
TGCGCCGTGCGACCCCTCAAACAGACCAAAAACATTCAGTACTTC	CAVRPLKQTKNIQYF	NA	TRBV2	NA	TRBJ2-4
TGTGCCACCAGCAGAGATGGCAGTTATGAAAAACTGTTTTTT	CATSRDGSYEKLFF	NA	TRBV15	NA	TRBJ1-4
TGCAGTGCTAGGGAACTAGCAATGGCGCAGTATTTT	CSARELAMAQYF	NA	TRBV20-1	NA	TRBJ2-3
TGTGCCAGCAGTCTCCACCAGGGGAGCTACGAGCAGTACTTC	CASSLHQGSYEQYF	few	TRBV6-1	NA	TRBJ2-7
TGTGCCAGCAGTCTGGGAGGGGTGACAAATGAAAAACTGTTTTTT	CASSLGGVTNEKLFF	once	TRBV5-5	NA	TRBJ1-4
TGTGCCAGCTCCATCTCCCGGACTAGCGGCCAAGAGACCCAGTACTTC	CASSISRTSGQETQYF	few	TRBV6-1	TRBD2	TRBJ2-5
TGCAGTGCGCCTCGGTCCCTCGGGGGAGTCTACAATGAGCAGTTCTTC	CSAPRSLGGVYNEQFF	few	TRBV20-1	NA	TRBJ2-1
TGCAGTGCTAGAGAGGTGACTAGCGAGCAGTACTTC	CSAREVTSEQYF	NA	TRBV20-1	NA	TRBJ2-7
TGCAGTGCTATACGACAGGGCCTTAGGGGGCAGTACTTC	CSAIRQGLRGQYF	NA	TRBV20-1	TRBD1	TRBJ2-7
TGTGCCAGCAGTGAGTTCGGGGCCCCCAATCCGTATGAGCAGTTCTTC	CASSEFGAPNPYEQFF	few	TRBV6-1	NA	TRBJ2-1
TGCGCCAGCACCTTGGGCGGGACAATGAACACTGAAGCTTTCTTT	CASTLGGTMNTEAFF	NA	TRBV5-1	NA	TRBJ1-1
TGTGCCAGCAGCTTAGTGGAGACCCACAATGAGCAGTTCTTC	CASSLVETHNEQFF	NA	TRBV7-8	NA	TRBJ2-1
TGTGCCAGCAGTACCGGGCCATTACACGCGCAGTATTTT	CASSTGPLHAQYF	NA	TRBV28	NA	TRBJ2-3
TGCAGTGCCAAGAGTTACGAGCAGTACTTC	CSAKSYEQYF	few	TRBV20-1	NA	TRBJ2-7
TGTGCCAGCAGTTCCTCGGGTAATGGGGACTACGAGCAGTACTTC	CASSSSGNGDYEQYF	few	TRBV6-5	NA	TRBJ2-7
TGTGCCAGCAGCCCCGGGACAGGCCTTATGAACACTGAAGCTTTCTTT	CASSPGTGLMNTEAFF	many	TRBV7-2	TRBD1	TRBJ1-1